This T cell receptor (beta chain) was observed in a study of CD8 T cells in ankylosing spondylitis (dated by TCRdb to the late 2010s). With regard to the full study: The study profiled T cell receptor beta repertoires in healthy donors and ankylosing spondylitis patients to find disease-linked TCR variants. In total, the full study cohort was made up of 95 to 110 healthy donors and 25 ankylosing spondylitis patients. Samples of peripheral blood were taken, and for ankylosing spondylitis patients, synovial fluid was collected as well.

This clonotype turned up a few times. This receptor's antigen is unknown. No much larger clone is present one base from it, and per-base qualities are unavailable. The data were produced on an Illumina HiSeq 2500. TCR beta libraries were prepared by quantitative 5'-RACE with molecular barcodes. The source study handled its data this way. To identify disease-linked TCR variants, a new computational method was used, one built on a probabilistic model of VDJ rearrangement. TCRdb took the public reads, trimmed them with fastp at Q25, ran MiXCR for clone calling and kept in-frame beta chains. Each record represents a unique CDR3 protein, reported with the most common genes and DNA among its rows. The V and J calls and clone size come from TCRdb's table, not from the authors' own analysis. The sample yields roughly 180,000 distinct CDR3 sequences; roughly 10% were counted once. Roughly 16% of the sample comes from the top ten.

Overall study results and their limits: In peripheral blood, the disease-linked clones were found at relatively low frequencies and had a CD8+ phenotype. A TCR beta motif of about 8 highly homologous amino acid variants appeared characteristic of blood from ankylosing spondylitis patients. According to the report, matched synovial fluid samples from ankylosing spondylitis patients were significantly enriched for the disease-linked clones. Some motif variants were previously reported in synovial fluid and blood of reactive arthritis patients, suggesting common disease-initiation mechanisms.

A distance of 13 bases separates the germline ends of V and J, which lose 2 bases and 6 bases respectively. From the germline V gene (reference sequence), CDR1 is SEHNR and CDR2 is FQNEAQ. Measured from the cysteine to the phenylalanine, the CDR3 is 14 residues long. This entry keeps only the CDR3 DNA: 42 bases, framed from base 1. The chain is encoded by TRBV7-9 joined to TRBJ1-2, with the D gene not clear enough to name. Sequenced input: blood, either unsorted or a sorted T cell fraction (not recorded which). The receptor was isolated from a female donor with ankylosing spondylitis or in good health (not recorded which). The CDR3 region has the sequence CASSLNGQRNGYTF. Here is the DNA: TGTGCCAGCAGCTTAAACGGCCAGAGAAATGGCTACACCTTC.